The rows below give T cell receptor beta chains drawn from one sample of a study of Ad26.COV2.S vaccination and SARS-CoV-2 variants. Clones were sequenced by immunoSEQ multiplex PCR, and TCRdb holds only the in-frame ones, with some missing. Of around 100,000 clones detected, around 80% appear once; the ten largest clones hold roughly 17%. Here the sequenced sample was peripheral blood, taken after recovery from COVID-19. These receptor sequences come from a human donor who had recovered from COVID-19. The conserved cysteine and the conserved F or W are not part of the CDR3 here.

V	J	CDR3
TRBV19	TRBJ2-3	ASSKVLPGISTDTQY
TRBV25-1	TRBJ1-2	ASSDGYGYT
TRBV9	TRBJ2-5	ASSVEDRGETQY
TRBV12-3/TRBV12-4	TRBJ1-2	ASSLGPVYGYT
TRBV12-3/TRBV12-4	TRBJ1-2	ASSPTVRGYT
TRBV7-9	TRBJ2-2	ASSPRGNSGELF
TRBV27	TRBJ1-1	ASSLSARGRTEAF
TRBV5-6	TRBJ1-2	ATRRGGGYT
TRBV7-2	TRBJ1-4	ASSLRGVDATNEKLF
TRBV5-1	TRBJ1-4	ASSSGALATNEKLF
TRBV9	TRBJ1-2	ASSVGGQGGDYGYT
TRBV29-1	TRBJ2-7	SVEGRGESYEQY
TRBV5-1	TRBJ2-1	AKGAVSYNEQF
TRBV7-6	TRBJ1-3	ASGSSGNTIY
TRBV28	TRBJ1-5	ASSPLGREGQPQH
TRBV5-1	TRBJ2-1	ASSLATSFNEQF
TRBV30	TRBJ1-3	AWSQGSIGNTIY
TRBV12-3/TRBV12-4	TRBJ1-1	ASSSAGVTEAF
TRBV28	TRBJ2-7	ASIAGFSSRYKGSYEQY
TRBV3-1/TRBV3-2	TRBJ1-1	ASSQDRGHTEAF
TRBV7-9	TRBJ1-2	ASSVDRGGYT
TRBV10-3	TRBJ1-2	AISAGGDYGYT
TRBV6-1	TRBJ2-2	ASSEYREIGGELF
TRBV28	TRBJ1-2	ASSLGWDPNGYT
TRBV2	TRBJ2-7	ARKPVVGTYEQY
TRBV2	TRBJ1-1	ASSGTGYTEAF
TRBV19	TRBJ1-6	ASSPERRGSPLH
TRBV7-6	TRBJ2-1	ASSRGQGAHNEQF
TRBV7-3	TRBJ2-5	ASSLGPSGQETQY
TRBV2	TRBJ1-1	ASSVRRGVDGTGTSTEAF
TRBV3-1/TRBV3-2	TRBJ2-5	ASSQLPPGGETQY
TRBV7-9	TRBJ1-1	ASSQGTGRAKAF
TRBV5-4	TRBJ2-5	ASSLSGLGETQY
TRBV3-1/TRBV3-2	TRBJ2-7	ASSQGTGWKDEQY